This T cell receptor (beta chain) was identified in a study of cytomegalovirus exposure and HLA in healthy donors. Regarding the study as a whole: TCR association rates varied by HLA locus in a later analysis, with DRB1 highest and HLA-C lowest.

Researchers ran the PCR with 60 Vbeta and 13 Jbeta primers. Data came from immunoSEQ multiplex PCR; TCRdb stores just in-frame clones and leaves some out. The table has 85,000 to 130,000 clones, about 77% seen once. With respect to this clone: Its antigen is still unknown.

Sequencing was done on a sample of PBMCs. The TCR was taken from a woman under 30 in good health and CMV-seropositive.

CDR3 amino acids: CASSFAGGVREYGYTF. The DNA for the CDR3 is TGTGCCAGCAGTTTCGCAGGGGGCGTAAGAGAGTATGGCTACACCTTC. The chain uses TRBV27 and TRBJ1-2; TRBD1 matches 8 bases. V lost 3 bases to trimming and J lost 5 bases; unmatched junction nucleotides: 11. The germline gives CDR1 MNHEY, CDR2 SMNVEV (reference sequence). The CDR3 is 16 amino acids.